Below, 2 T cell receptor beta chains from the same sample are listed, as sequenced in a study of blood T cells in healthy people across ages. A sample-barcoded 5' primer and a J-beta primer mix were used in a second PCR of about 7 to 12 cycles. From the 5' RACE reads, TCRdb called clonotypes with MiXCR, one entry per CDR3 protein. The data show roughly 800,000 distinct CDR3 sequences, 58% seen once. The sample comprised blood. These TCRs come from a young man in good health.

The chain joins TRBV29-1 to TRBJ1-1; maybe TRBD1 (5 bases). Per the germline V gene, CDR1 is SQVTM and CDR2 is ANQGSEA. Trimming shortened V by 1 base and J by 5 bases, and 11 bases separated the two germline ends. This CDR3 comprises 13 residues. CDR3 coding DNA: TGCAGCGTTGAAGTTGGGGGTGGAACTGAAGCTTTCTTT. Amino acid sequence: CSVEVGGGTEAFF.

The J gene is TRBJ1-1, the V gene TRBV20-1, with a possible D match to TRBD1 (5 bases). Per the germline V gene, CDR1 is DFQATT and CDR2 is SNEGSKA (reference sequence). The CDR3 is made up of 12 amino acids. Trimming removed 3 bases at V and 9 bases at J, with 14 bases between. Written as DNA, the CDR3 is TGCAGTGCTAGGAGGACCGGGACTCAAGCTTTCTTT. It yields the protein CSARRTGTQAFF.